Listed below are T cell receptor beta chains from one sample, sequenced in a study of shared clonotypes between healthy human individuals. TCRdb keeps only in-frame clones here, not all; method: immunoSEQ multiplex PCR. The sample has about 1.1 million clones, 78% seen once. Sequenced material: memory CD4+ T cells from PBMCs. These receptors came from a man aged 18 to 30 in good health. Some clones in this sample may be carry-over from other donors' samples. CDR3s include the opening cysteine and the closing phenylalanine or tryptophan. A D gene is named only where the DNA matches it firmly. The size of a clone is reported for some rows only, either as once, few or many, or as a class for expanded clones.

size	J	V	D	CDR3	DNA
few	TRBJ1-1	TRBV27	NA	CASSLSGLQNTEAFF	TGTGCCAGCAGTTTATCCGGGTTACAGAACACTGAAGCTTTCTTT
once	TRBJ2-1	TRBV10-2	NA	CASSESRRYNEQFF	TGCGCCAGCAGTGAGTCGAGGAGGTACAATGAGCAGTTCTTC
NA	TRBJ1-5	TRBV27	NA	CASSLSYSQPQHF	TGTGCCAGCAGTTTATCGTACAGCCAGCCCCAGCATTTT
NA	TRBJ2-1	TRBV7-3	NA	CASSQGGSYNEQFF	TGTGCCAGCAGCCAAGGGGGCTCCTACAATGAGCAGTTCTTC
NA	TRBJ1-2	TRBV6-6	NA	CASTTSWLSPF	TGTGCCAGCACCACATCCTGGCTCTCCCCCTTC
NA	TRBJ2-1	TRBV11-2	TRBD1	CASSTQDRGLNEQFF	TGTGCCAGCAGCACCCAAGACAGGGGGCTCAATGAGCAGTTCTTC
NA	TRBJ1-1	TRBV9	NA	CASSAGSWGTEAFF	TGTGCCAGCAGCGCCGGTAGTTGGGGCACTGAAGCTTTCTTT
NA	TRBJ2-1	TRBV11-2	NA	CASSSMRGFYNEQFF	TGTGCCAGCAGCTCGATGCGCGGGTTTTACAATGAGCAGTTCTTC
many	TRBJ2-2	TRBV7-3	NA	CASSLTAETGELFF	TGTGCCAGCAGCTTAACAGCAGAGACCGGGGAGCTGTTTTTT
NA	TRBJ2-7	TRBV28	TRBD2	CASSLGGRAPREQYF	TGTGCCAGCAGTTTGGGCGGGAGGGCCCCGCGTGAGCAGTACTTC
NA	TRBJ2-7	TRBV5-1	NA	CASSYIGTESYEQYF	TGCGCCAGCAGCTACATAGGGACGGAATCCTACGAGCAGTACTTC
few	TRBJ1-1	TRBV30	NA	CAWSVGGAEAFF	TGTGCCTGGAGTGTAGGTGGCGCTGAAGCTTTCTTT
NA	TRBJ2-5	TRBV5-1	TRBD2	CASSFTLAGVETQYF	TGCGCCAGCAGCTTTACTTTAGCGGGAGTAGAGACCCAGTACTTC
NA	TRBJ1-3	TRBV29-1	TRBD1	CSVSDTGTGRNTIYF	TGCAGCGTTTCTGACACCGGGACAGGGAGGAACACCATATATTTT
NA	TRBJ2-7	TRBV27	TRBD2	CASSSGLAFYEQYF	TGTGCCAGCAGTTCGGGACTAGCGTTCTACGAGCAGTACTTC
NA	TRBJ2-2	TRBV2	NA	CATTVESGVTGELFF	TGTGCCACCACCGTGGAGTCGGGAGTAACCGGGGAGCTGTTTTTT
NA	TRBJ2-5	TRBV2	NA	CASTPDPGVTQYF	TGTGCCAGCACGCCCGACCCCGGCGTGACCCAGTACTTC
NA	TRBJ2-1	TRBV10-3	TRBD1	CATLPGQGYNEQFF	TGTGCCACCCTTCCGGGACAGGGTTACAATGAGCAGTTCTTC
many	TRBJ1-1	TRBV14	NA	CASSLTRGPEPNTEAFF	TGTGCCAGCAGCCTTACCAGGGGTCCTGAACCGAACACTGAAGCTTTCTTT
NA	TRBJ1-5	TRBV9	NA	CASSQDHSNQPQHF	TGTGCCAGCAGCCAGGACCATAGCAATCAGCCCCAGCATTTT
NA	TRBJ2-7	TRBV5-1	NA	CASSLDREGYEQYF	TGCGCCAGCAGCTTGGATAGGGAAGGCTACGAGCAGTACTTC
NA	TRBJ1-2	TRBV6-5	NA	CASSYSLLGLYGYTF	TGTGCCAGCAGTTACTCACTCTTGGGCCTCTATGGCTACACCTTC
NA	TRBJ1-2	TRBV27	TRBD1	CASSLSDAGQIYGYTF	TGTGCCAGCAGTTTATCGGATGCGGGACAGATCTATGGCTACACCTTC
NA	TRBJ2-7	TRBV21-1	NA	CASSKVGGRSSYEQYF	TGTGCCAGCAGCAAAGTTGGCGGGAGGAGCTCCTACGAGCAGTACTTC
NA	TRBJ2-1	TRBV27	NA	CASRVRRDNNEQFF	TGTGCCAGCAGGGTTCGGCGGGACAACAATGAGCAGTTCTTC
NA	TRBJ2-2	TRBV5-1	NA	CASTAPGTSNTGELFF	TGCGCCAGCACGGCCCCCGGGACATCGAACACCGGGGAGCTGTTTTTT
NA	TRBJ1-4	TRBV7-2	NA	CASSLTGGVANEKLFF	TGTGCCAGCAGCTTAACCGGGGGCGTGGCTAATGAAAAACTGTTTTTT
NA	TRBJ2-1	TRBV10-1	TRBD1	CASRPTGEERNNEQFF	TGCGCCAGCAGGCCCACAGGGGAAGAGCGGAACAATGAGCAGTTCTTC
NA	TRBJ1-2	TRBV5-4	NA	CASSLDSIAGYTF	TGTGCCAGCAGCTTGGATTCCATCGCTGGCTACACCTTC
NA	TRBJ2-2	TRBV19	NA	CASSNKPNAGELFF	TGTGCCAGTAGTAACAAGCCTAACGCCGGGGAGCTGTTTTTT
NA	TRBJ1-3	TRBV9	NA	CASSVEGGNTIYF	TGTGCCAGCAGCGTAGAGGGGGGTAACACCATATATTTT
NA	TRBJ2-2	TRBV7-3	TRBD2	CASSLREGSNTGELFF	TGTGCCAGCAGCCTCCGGGAGGGCTCGAACACCGGGGAGCTGTTTTTT
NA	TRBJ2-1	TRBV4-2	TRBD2	CASSQWGDLAGGYNRNEQFF	TGTGCCAGCAGCCAGTGGGGAGATCTAGCGGGAGGCTACAATAGAAATGAGCAGTTCTTC
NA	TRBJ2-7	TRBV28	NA	CASLRGAGGYEQYF	TGTGCCAGCCTACGGGGGGCAGGGGGCTACGAGCAGTACTTC
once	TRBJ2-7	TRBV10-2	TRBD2	CASSDRTRSSEQYF	TGCGCCAGCAGTGACAGGACTAGGTCGAGCGAGCAGTACTTC